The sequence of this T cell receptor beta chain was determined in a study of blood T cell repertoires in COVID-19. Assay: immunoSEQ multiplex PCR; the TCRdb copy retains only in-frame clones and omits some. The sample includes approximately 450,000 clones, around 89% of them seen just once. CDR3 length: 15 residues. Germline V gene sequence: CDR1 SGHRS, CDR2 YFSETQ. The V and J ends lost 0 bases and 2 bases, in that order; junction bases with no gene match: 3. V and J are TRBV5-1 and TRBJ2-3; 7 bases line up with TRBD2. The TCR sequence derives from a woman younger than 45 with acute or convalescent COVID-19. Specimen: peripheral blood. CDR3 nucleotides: TGCGCCAGCAGCTTGGCGGGGGGTTTCACAGATACGCAGTATTTT. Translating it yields CASSLAGGFTDTQYF.